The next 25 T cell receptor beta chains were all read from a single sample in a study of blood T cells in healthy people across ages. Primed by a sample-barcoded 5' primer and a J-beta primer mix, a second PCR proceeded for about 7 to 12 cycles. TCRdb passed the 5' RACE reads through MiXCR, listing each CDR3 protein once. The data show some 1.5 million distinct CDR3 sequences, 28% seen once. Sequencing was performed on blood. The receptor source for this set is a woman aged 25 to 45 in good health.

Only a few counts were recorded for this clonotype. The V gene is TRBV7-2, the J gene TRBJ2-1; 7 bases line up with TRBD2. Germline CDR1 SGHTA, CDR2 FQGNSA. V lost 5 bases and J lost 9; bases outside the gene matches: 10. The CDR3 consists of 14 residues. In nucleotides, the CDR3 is TGTGCCAGCAGCCTGCGGACTAGTCGAGGTGAGCAGTTCTTC. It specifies CASSLRTSRGEQFF.

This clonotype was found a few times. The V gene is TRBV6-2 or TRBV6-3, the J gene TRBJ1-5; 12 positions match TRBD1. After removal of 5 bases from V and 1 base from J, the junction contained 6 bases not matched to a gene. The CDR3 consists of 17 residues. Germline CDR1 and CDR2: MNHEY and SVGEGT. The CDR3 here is CASSPGQGAGSNQPQHF. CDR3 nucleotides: TGTGCCAGCAGTCCGGGACAGGGGGCCGGGAGCAATCAGCCCCAGCATTTT.

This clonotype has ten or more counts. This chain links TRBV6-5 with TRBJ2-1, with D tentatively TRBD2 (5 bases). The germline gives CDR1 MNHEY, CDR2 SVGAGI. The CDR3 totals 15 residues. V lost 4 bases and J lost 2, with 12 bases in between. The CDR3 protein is CASSSPGMPYNEQFF. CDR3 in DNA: TGTGCCAGCAGTTCTCCGGGGATGCCCTACAATGAGCAGTTCTTC.

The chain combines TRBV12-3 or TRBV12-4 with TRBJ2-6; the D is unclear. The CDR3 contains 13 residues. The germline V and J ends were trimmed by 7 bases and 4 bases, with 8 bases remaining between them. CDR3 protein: CASIVSGANVLTF. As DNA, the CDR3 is TGTGCCAGCATCGTCTCCGGGGCCAACGTCCTGACTTTC.

In nucleotides, the CDR3 is TGTGCCAGCAGTTTAGCTAGCGGGAGTGTAGAGACCCAGTACTTC. Residues: CASSLASGSVETQYF. The chain uses TRBV12-3 or TRBV12-4 and TRBJ2-5; 9 nucleotides align to TRBD2. The CDR3 runs 15 residues. Trimming cost V 0 bases and J 4 bases; bases outside gene matches: 3.

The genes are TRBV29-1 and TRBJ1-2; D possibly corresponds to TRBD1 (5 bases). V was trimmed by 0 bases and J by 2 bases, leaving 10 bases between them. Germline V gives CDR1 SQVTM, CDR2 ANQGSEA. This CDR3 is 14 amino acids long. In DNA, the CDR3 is TGCAGCGTTGAAGATGGGAGACAGAACTATGGCTACACCTTC. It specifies CSVEDGRQNYGYTF.

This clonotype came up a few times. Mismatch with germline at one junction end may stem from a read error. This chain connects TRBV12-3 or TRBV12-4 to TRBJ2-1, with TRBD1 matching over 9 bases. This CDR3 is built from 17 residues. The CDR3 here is CASRSGLWGQGNNGQFF. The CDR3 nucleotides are TGTGCCAGCAGATCCGGGTTATGGGGACAGGGAAACAATGGGCAGTTCTTC.

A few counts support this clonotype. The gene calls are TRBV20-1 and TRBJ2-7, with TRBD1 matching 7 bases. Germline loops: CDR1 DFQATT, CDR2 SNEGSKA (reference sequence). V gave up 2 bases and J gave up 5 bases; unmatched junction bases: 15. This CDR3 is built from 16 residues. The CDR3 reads CSARRTGGRSTNEQYF. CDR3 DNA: TGCAGTGCTAGACGGACAGGTGGCCGGTCGACGAACGAGCAGTACTTC.

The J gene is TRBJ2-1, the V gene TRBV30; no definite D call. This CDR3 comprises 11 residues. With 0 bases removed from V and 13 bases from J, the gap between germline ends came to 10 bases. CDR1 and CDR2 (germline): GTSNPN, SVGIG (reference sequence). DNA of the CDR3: TGTGCCTGGAGTGTACACCCTATCCAGTTCTTC. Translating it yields CAWSVHPIQFF.

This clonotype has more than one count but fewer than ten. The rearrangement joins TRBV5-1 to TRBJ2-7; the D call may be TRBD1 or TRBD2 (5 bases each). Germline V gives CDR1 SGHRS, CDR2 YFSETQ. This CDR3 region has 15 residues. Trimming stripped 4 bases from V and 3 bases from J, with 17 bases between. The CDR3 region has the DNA TGCGCCAGCAGCCCACGAATCCGGGACGGCTACGAGCAGTACTTC. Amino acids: CASSPRIRDGYEQYF.

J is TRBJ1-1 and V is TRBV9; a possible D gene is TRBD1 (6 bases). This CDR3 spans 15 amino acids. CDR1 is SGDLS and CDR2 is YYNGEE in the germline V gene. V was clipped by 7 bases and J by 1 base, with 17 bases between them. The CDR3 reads CASGQGGRENTEAFF. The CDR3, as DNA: TGTGCCAGCGGACAAGGGGGAAGGGAGAACACTGAAGCTTTCTTT.

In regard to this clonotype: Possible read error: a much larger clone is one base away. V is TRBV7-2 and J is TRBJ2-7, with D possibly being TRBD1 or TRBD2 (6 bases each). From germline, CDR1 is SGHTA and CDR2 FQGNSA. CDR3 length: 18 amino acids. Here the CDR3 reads CAGSLRAQFLTRGREQYF. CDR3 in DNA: TGTGCCGGCAGCTTACGCGCACAGTTTCTAACACGGGGGCGCGAGCAGTACTTC.

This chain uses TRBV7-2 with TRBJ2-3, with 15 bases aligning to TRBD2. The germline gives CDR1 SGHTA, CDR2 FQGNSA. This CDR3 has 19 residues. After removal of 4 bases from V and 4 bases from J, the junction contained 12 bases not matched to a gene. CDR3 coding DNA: TGTGCCAGCAGCTCGCGGACTAGCGGGGGGGCCTTTGCCCCAGATACGCAGTATTTT. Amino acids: CASSSRTSGGAFAPDTQYF. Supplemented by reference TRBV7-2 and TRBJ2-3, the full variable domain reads GAGVSQSPSNKVTEKGKDVELRCDPISGHTALYWYRQSLGQGLEFLIYFQGNSAPDKSGLPSDRFSAERTGGSVSTLTIQRTQQEDSAVYLCASSSRTSGGAFAPDTQYFGPGTRLTVL.

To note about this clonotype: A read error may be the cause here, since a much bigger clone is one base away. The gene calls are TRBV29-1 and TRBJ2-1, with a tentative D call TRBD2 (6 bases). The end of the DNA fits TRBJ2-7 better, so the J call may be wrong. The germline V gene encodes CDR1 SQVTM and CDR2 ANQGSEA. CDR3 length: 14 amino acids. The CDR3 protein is CSVSGLSSYNEQYF. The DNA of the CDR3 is TGCAGCGTTAGCGGGCTCAGCTCCTACAATGAGCAGTACTTC.

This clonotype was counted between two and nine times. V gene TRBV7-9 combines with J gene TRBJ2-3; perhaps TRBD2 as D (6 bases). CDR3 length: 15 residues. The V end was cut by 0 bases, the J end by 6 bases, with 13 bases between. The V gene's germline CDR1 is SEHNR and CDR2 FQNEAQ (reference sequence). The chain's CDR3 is CASSLAGLKGDTQYF. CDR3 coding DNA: TGTGCCAGCAGCTTAGCAGGACTAAAAGGGGATACGCAGTATTTT.

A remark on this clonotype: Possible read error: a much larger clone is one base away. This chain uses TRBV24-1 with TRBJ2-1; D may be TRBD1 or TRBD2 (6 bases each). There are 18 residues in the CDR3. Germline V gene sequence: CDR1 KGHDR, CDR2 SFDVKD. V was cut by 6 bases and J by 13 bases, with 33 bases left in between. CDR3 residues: CATSSSGTPGAWEETQFF. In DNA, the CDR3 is TGTGCCACCAGTTCCTCCGGGACCCCGGGGGCGTGGGAAGAGACCCAGTTCTTC.

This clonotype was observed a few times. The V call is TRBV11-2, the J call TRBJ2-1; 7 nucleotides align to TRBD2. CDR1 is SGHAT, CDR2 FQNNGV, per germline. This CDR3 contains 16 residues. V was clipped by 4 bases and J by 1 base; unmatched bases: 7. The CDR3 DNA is TGTGCCAGCAGCTCCCCTCGGGGGGAGTCCTACAATGAGCAGTTCTTC. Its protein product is CASSSPRGESYNEQFF.

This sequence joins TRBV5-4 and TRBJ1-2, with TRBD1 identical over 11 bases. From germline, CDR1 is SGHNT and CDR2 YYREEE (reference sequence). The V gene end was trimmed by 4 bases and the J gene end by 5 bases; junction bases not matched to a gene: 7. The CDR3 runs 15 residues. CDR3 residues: CASSMGDRGLYGYTF. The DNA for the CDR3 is TGTGCCAGCAGCATGGGGGACAGGGGGTTATATGGCTACACCTTC.

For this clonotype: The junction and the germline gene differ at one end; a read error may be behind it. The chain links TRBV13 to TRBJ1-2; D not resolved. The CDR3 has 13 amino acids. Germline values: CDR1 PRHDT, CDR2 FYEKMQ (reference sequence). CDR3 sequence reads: CASSSGEYYGCTF. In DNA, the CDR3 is TGTGCCAGCTCCAGCGGGGAATACTATGGCTGCACCTTC. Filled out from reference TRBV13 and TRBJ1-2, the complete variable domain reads AAGVIQSPRHLIKEKRETATLKCYPIPRHDTVYWYQQGPGQDPQFLISFYEKMQSDKGSIPDRFSAQQFSDYHSELNMSSLELGDSALYFCASSSGEYYGCTFGSGTRLTVV.

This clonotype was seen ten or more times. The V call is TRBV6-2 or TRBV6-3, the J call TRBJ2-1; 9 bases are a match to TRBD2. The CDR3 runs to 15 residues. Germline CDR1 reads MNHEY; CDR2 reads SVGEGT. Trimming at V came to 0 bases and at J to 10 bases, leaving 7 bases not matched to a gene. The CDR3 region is CASSYSSSGMEEQFF. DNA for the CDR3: TGTGCCAGCAGTTACTCATCTAGCGGGATGGAGGAGCAGTTCTTC.

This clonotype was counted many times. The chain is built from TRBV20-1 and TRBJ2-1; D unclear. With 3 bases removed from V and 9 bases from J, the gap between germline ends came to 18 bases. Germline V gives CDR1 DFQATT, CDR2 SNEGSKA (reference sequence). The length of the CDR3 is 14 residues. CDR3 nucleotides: TGCAGTGCTAGTTTCGTCCTTTCTTCCAGTGAGCAGTTCTTC. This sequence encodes CSASFVLSSSEQFF.

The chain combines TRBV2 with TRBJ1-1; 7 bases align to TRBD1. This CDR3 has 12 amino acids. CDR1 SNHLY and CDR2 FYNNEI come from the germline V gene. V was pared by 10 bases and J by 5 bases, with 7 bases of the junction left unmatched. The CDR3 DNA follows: TGTGCCAACCGACAGGGAGGGACTGAAGCTTTCTTT. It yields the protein CANRQGGTEAFF.

The CDR3 nucleotides are TGTGCCAGCAGCCAATCTCCGCGCGACGAGCAGTACTTC. Its translation is CASSQSPRDEQYF. The chain joins TRBV3-1 to TRBJ2-5, with D uncertain. The end of the DNA is better explained by TRBJ2-7, so the J call may be wrong. The CDR3 covers 13 residues. Germline CDR1 and CDR2: LGHDT and YNNKEL (reference sequence).

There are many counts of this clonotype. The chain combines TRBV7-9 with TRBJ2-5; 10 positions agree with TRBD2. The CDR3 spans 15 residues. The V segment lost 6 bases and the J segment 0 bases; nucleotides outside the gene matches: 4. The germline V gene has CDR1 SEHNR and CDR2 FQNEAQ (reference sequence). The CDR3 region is CASREAGGYQETQYF. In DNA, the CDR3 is TGTGCCAGCAGGGAAGCGGGGGGGTACCAAGAGACCCAGTACTTC.

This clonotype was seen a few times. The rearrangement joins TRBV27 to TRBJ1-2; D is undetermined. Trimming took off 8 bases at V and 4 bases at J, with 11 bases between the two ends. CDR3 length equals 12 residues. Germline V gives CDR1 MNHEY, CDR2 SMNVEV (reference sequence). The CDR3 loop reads CASGNLGYGYTF. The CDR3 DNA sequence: TGTGCCAGCGGCAATTTAGGCTATGGCTACACCTTC.